This T cell receptor (beta chain) was profiled in a study of cytomegalovirus exposure and HLA in healthy donors. Overall study context: In terms of ancestry, the Caucasian-associated cluster contained roughly four fifths of the approximately 400 genotyped donors. Notes on the study in general: DRB1 had the most TCR associations and HLA-C the fewest, a later analysis found, with rates varying by HLA locus. Versus the roughly 670-donor mean, an Asian-associated ancestry cluster reportedly showed fewer N-insertions in a later analysis. In vitro checks showed that a few CMV-associated chains really do target CMV antigens.

Germline CDR1 MNHEY, CDR2 SVGAGI. The CDR3 is made up of 15 amino acids. V was shortened by 5 bases and J by 9 bases, with 17 bases between the two germline ends. This clone came up a few times. The antigen is not known. The PCR had 60 Vbeta and 13 Jbeta primers. Profiling relied on immunoSEQ multiplex PCR, and the TCRdb table lists in-frame clones only, not all of them. This sample has around 150,000 clones, with roughly 9.4% found just once. Source material: PBMCs. V and J are TRBV6-5 and TRBJ1-6; TRBD1 might be the D (6 bases). The receptor was derived from a male donor in good health and CMV-seronegative. In DNA form, the CDR3 reads TGTGCCAGCAGTCGGCCCGACAGGTTGGGTTCACCCCTCCACTTT. This encodes CASSRPDRLGSPLHF.